The entry below describes one T cell receptor (beta chain). Its target is not known. V shed 6 bases and J shed 4 bases, with 11 bases lying between them. CDR1 and CDR2 (germline): SGHAT, FQNNGV. The CDR3 has 13 residues. Those who donated, Caucasian adults without exception, all lived in Nashville, Tennessee. TCRdb's table, derived via immunoSEQ multiplex PCR, lists solely in-frame clones and lacks some. Here the sample spans around 2,000,000 clones, 85% to 95% being singletons. The sample belongs to a study of shared clonotypes between healthy human individuals. The overall study: A few men and two women, aged 18 to 49, were donors. Study conclusions and caveats: A reduction in generation probabilities was seen for non-shared clonotypes relative to those shared by all four donors. Read depth was anticipated to influence clonotype sharing among donors.

Sequenced sample: naive CD4+ T cells sorted from blood. Documented subset: CD45RA+ positively selected. This TCR derives from a man aged 18 to 29 in good health. V gene TRBV11-2 combines with J gene TRBJ2-3, with D tentatively TRBD1 (5 bases). The CDR3 region has the DNA TGTGCCAGCAGGGTGGACAATGCAGATACGCAGTATTTT. It encodes CASRVDNADTQYF.